These 22 T cell receptor beta chains came from one sample sequenced in a study of preoperative IRX-2 immunotherapy in early breast cancer. Assay used: immunoSEQ multiplex PCR; TCRdb lists only in-frame clones, some missing. The data contain about 43,000 clones, approximately 94% of them seen just once; the ten biggest clones take up 1.5% to 2%. As for treatment: preoperative locoregional IRX-2 cytokine immunotherapy. Sequences were derived from tumor tissue, sampled after IRX-2 immunotherapy. The receptor set was obtained from a human donor with breast cancer.

CDR3 in DNA: TGTGCCAGCAGCTCGGCCCCGCGGACGGACAATGAGCAGTTCTTC. Residues: CASSSAPRTDNEQFF. The V and J genes are TRBV7-3 and TRBJ2-1; D not resolved. V was pared by 4 bases and J by 5 bases, with 15 bases between. This CDR3 has 15 residues. Looked up from germline, CDR1 is SGHTA and CDR2 is FQGTGA.

This chain links TRBV5-1 with TRBJ2-3; TRBD2 aligns across 7 bases. V lost 0 bases to trimming and J lost 2 bases; unmatched junction nucleotides: 3. The CDR3 covers 15 residues. Germline CDR1 reads SGHRS; CDR2 reads YFSETQ. The CDR3 reads CASSLALADTDTQYF. As DNA, the CDR3 is TGCGCCAGCAGCTTGGCCCTAGCGGACACAGATACGCAGTATTTT.

The chain employs TRBV4-2 and TRBJ2-3; TRBD1 aligns across 10 bases. V was clipped by 2 bases and J by 1 base; unmatched bases: 6. Germline V gene data show CDR1 as LGHNA and CDR2 as YNFKEQ. The CDR3 extends over 17 amino acids. Written as DNA, the CDR3 is TGTGCCAGCAGCCAACGACAGGGGGCCTCCGGCACAGATACGCAGTATTTT. Translating it yields CASSQRQGASGTDTQYF.

The chain links TRBV5-1 to TRBJ2-2; D gene ambiguous. This CDR3 is 14 amino acids long. Trimming removed 3 bases from V and 4 bases from J, with 10 bases in between. Germline values: CDR1 SGHRS, CDR2 YFSETQ. The CDR3 is CASSSTGLTGELFF. The CDR3 DNA follows: TGCGCCAGCAGCTCGACGGGTCTCACCGGGGAGCTGTTTTTT.

The chain joins TRBV5-1 to TRBJ2-5; TRBD1 aligns across 10 bases. The CDR3 extends over 14 amino acids. The germline gives CDR1 SGHRS, CDR2 YFSETQ. Unmatched junction bases numbered 4, after V lost 3 bases and J lost 5 bases. CDR3 sequence (DNA): TGCGCCAGCAGCTCTCGGACAGGGGGGGAGACCCAGTACTTC. Translated, it gives CASSSRTGGETQYF.

Only one count was recorded for this clone. CDR3 nucleotide sequence: TGTGCCAGCTCACCAAAGGGCGGGACGAGGGATACGCAGTATTTT. It encodes CASSPKGGTRDTQYF. The chain carries TRBV18 and TRBJ2-3; D might be TRBD2 (6 bases). CDR1 is KGHSH, CDR2 LQKENI, per germline. V was shortened by 2 bases and J by 6 bases, with 15 bases between the two germline ends. The CDR3 sequence is 15 residues long.

The J gene is TRBJ1-1, the V gene TRBV5-6; D is unresolved. CDR1 is SGHDT, CDR2 YYEEEE, per germline. The length of the CDR3 is 12 residues. Trimming cost V 0 bases and J 10 bases, with 10 bases left between them. The CDR3 is CASSLGEGLAFF. The CDR3 DNA reads TGTGCCAGCAGCTTGGGCGAAGGGCTAGCTTTCTTT.

This clone was picked up one time. The genes are TRBV2 and TRBJ1-6, with TRBD1 matching 8 bases. This CDR3 spans 15 amino acids. CDR1 SNHLY and CDR2 FYNNEI come from the germline V gene. The J segment lost 3 bases and the V segment lost 5 bases, leaving 3 bases of the junction unmatched. CDR3 sequence (DNA): TGTGCCAGCAGTATAGGACAGGGCTATAATTCACCCCTCCACTTT. This translates into CASSIGQGYNSPLHF.

The chain is built from TRBV5-4 and TRBJ2-3; 13 bases align to TRBD2. V gave up 5 bases and J gave up 6 bases; unmatched junction bases: 6. The V gene's germline CDR1 is SGHNT and CDR2 YYREEE (reference sequence). There are 15 residues in the CDR3. The CDR3 is CASSPGLAGLDTQYF. The CDR3 coding sequence is TGTGCCAGCAGTCCGGGACTAGCGGGATTGGATACGCAGTATTTT.

This clone is a singleton in its sample. The rearrangement uses TRBV2 and TRBJ2-7, with D tentatively TRBD1 or TRBD2 (5 bases each). The CDR3 has 17 amino acids. Germline CDR1 SNHLY, CDR2 FYNNEI. The V and J ends lost 3 bases and 0 bases respectively, with 18 bases between them. The CDR3 reads CASSDPGTPRSSYEQYF. The CDR3 bases are TGTGCCAGCAGTGATCCAGGGACCCCCAGGAGCTCCTACGAGCAGTACTTC.

The chain is built from TRBV5-6 and TRBJ1-6; TRBD1 matches 9 bases. V was pared by 5 bases and J by 7 bases, with 7 bases of the junction left unmatched. Germline V lookup: CDR1 SGHDT, CDR2 YYEEEE. The CDR3 runs to 15 residues. The CDR3 sequence: CASRAPGQGNSPLHF. The CDR3 nucleotides read TGTGCCAGCAGGGCCCCGGGACAGGGAAATTCACCCCTCCACTTT. The entire variable domain, with the rest obtained from reference TRBV5-6 and TRBJ1-6, is as follows: DAGVTQSPTHLIKTRGQQVTLRCSPKSGHDTVSWYQQALGQGPQFIFQYYEEEERQRGNFPDRFSGHQFPNYSSELNVNALLLGDSALYLCASRAPGQGNSPLHFGNGTRLTVT.

This clone was counted only a few times. This chain uses TRBV28 with TRBJ1-2, with 7 positions matching TRBD1. The germline V gene has CDR1 MDHEN and CDR2 SYDVKM. The CDR3 runs 16 residues. V trimming: 5 bases; J trimming: 7 bases; junction bases outside the gene matches: 16. CDR3 residues: CASSTGDRIPAGGYTF. Written as DNA, the CDR3 is TGTGCCAGCAGTACCGGGGACAGAATCCCAGCTGGTGGCTACACCTTC.

The chain combines TRBV5-1 with TRBJ2-5; TRBD2 agrees at 11 bases. This CDR3 has 15 amino acids. Germline V lookup: CDR1 SGHRS, CDR2 YFSETQ. V trimming: 3 bases; J trimming: 5 bases; junction bases outside the gene matches: 6. CDR3 sequence: CASSSPSGRSETQYF. The CDR3 region has the DNA TGCGCCAGCAGCTCACCTAGCGGGAGGTCGGAGACCCAGTACTTC.

This chain joins TRBV6-6 and TRBJ1-2; D is possibly TRBD1 (6 bases). Germline-derived CDR1 and CDR2 are MNHNY and SVGAGI (reference sequence). The CDR3 consists of 16 residues. V was cut by 4 bases and J by 0 bases, with 15 bases left in between. CDR3 bases: TGTGCCAGCAGTTCTCCGGACAGCGGGACTAACTATGGCTACACCTTC. This codes for CASSSPDSGTNYGYTF.

The J gene is TRBJ1-5, the V gene TRBV28; D not certain. Trimming cost V 9 bases and J 7 bases, with 13 bases left between them. This CDR3 spans 12 amino acids. Per the germline V gene, CDR1 is MDHEN and CDR2 is SYDVKM. For the CDR3, the DNA is TGTGCCAGTGAGTGGGGATCCCAGCCCCAGCATTTT. Translation: CASEWGSQPQHF.

This rearrangement joins TRBV11-2 to TRBJ1-1; D possibly corresponds to TRBD1 (5 bases). CDR1 and CDR2 (germline): SGHAT, FQNNGV. CDR3 length: 15 residues. Trimming left V 5 bases short and J 2 bases short, with 15 bases between. As DNA, the CDR3 is TGTGCCAGCAGCCCCGCAGGGACGGGAAACACTGAAGCTTTCTTT. Encoded protein: CASSPAGTGNTEAFF.

The chain joins TRBV28 to TRBJ2-5; either TRBD1 or TRBD2 may supply D (6 bases each). The tail of the sequence fits TRBJ2-7 better, so the J call may be wrong. From germline, CDR1 is MDHEN and CDR2 SYDVKM. The CDR3 extends over 14 amino acids. Written as DNA, the CDR3 is TGTGCCAGCAGTGGGCCTGGGGGGCCCTACGAGCAGTACTTC. It is translated as CASSGPGGPYEQYF.

The genes are TRBV19 and TRBJ2-1, with 14 bases identical to TRBD2. This CDR3 region has 17 residues. Trimming cost V 5 bases and J 7 bases; bases outside gene matches: 10. Germline V gene lookup returns CDR1 LNHDA and CDR2 SQIVND (reference sequence). Here the CDR3 reads CASSHHGGLAGGNEQFF. DNA for the CDR3: TGTGCCAGTAGTCACCACGGTGGACTAGCGGGGGGAAATGAGCAGTTCTTC.

The genes are TRBV4-1 and TRBJ2-3; TRBD2 aligns across 10 bases. With V trimmed by 0 bases and J by 5 bases, 5 bases remained unmatched. The CDR3 contains 16 residues. CDR1 is MGHRA and CDR2 is YSYEKL in the germline V gene. This CDR3 reads CASSQDSGRFGDTQYF. The CDR3 DNA sequence: TGCGCCAGCAGCCAAGATAGCGGGAGGTTCGGAGATACGCAGTATTTT.

V is TRBV5-1 and J is TRBJ2-1; 7 nucleotides match TRBD2. Germline-derived CDR1 and CDR2 are SGHRS and YFSETQ. The CDR3 length is 14 residues. Unmatched junction bases numbered 9, after V lost 7 bases and J lost 5 bases. CDR3 nucleotides: TGCGCCAGCCGCGAGTCGAGCGGGAACAATGAGCAGTTCTTC. Translating gives CASRESSGNNEQFF. Full variable domain (outside the CDR3, taken from reference TRBV5-1 and TRBJ2-1): KAGVTQTPRYLIKTRGQQVTLSCSPISGHRSVSWYQQTPGQGLQFLFEYFSETQRNKGNFPGRFSGRQFSNSRSEMNVSTLELGDSALYLCASRESSGNNEQFFGPGTRLTVL.

The chain recombines TRBV5-4 with TRBJ2-5, with D perhaps matching TRBD2 (6 bases). The CDR3 extends over 14 amino acids. The germline gives CDR1 SGHNT, CDR2 YYREEE (reference sequence). The V end was cut by 4 bases, the J end by 7 bases, with 17 bases between. CDR3 amino acids: CASSPGTGEGTQYF. Here the CDR3 DNA reads TGTGCCAGCAGCCCAGGGACGGGAGAGGGGACCCAGTACTTC.

The genes are TRBV30 and TRBJ1-2; D might be TRBD1 (5 bases). The CDR3 length is 14 residues. CDR1 is GTSNPN, CDR2 SVGIG, per germline (reference sequence). V lost 0 bases to trimming and J lost 7 bases, with 15 bases between them. CDR3 residues: CAWSVSSGGIGYTF. In nucleotides, the CDR3 is TGTGCCTGGAGTGTCTCCAGTGGGGGTATTGGCTACACCTTC.